This is a list of T cell receptor beta chains from one sample in a study of T cells in Graves' hyperthyroidism and ophthalmopathy. One entry per CDR3 protein results from TCRdb running MiXCR on the multiplex PCR reads. The sample holds about 180,000 distinct CDR3 sequences, about 9.4% seen once. The sequenced sample was blood. The receptor source for this set is a woman in her late teens or twenties with Graves' hyperthyroidism that later progressed to Graves' ophthalmopathy. Both conserved end residues are part of each CDR3. Fields, in order: J gene, V gene, CDR3 protein.

TRBJ2-7	TRBV4-1	CASSQDQEVYEQYF
TRBJ2-7	TRBV7-9	CASSLRGLAGPRDEQYF
TRBJ1-1	TRBV5-1	CASSLVLQGPAEAFF
TRBJ1-1	TRBV6-1	CASSTSHATEAFF
TRBJ2-7	TRBV12-3/TRBV12-4	CASSFGRSYEQYF
TRBJ2-2	TRBV18	CASSPVGPSNTGELFF
TRBJ2-1	TRBV9	CASSLGGNRGNEQFF
TRBJ1-2	TRBV5-5	CASSPIGGEASGYTF
TRBJ2-2	TRBV7-3	CASSLNQGDLSNTGELFF
TRBJ2-7	TRBV27	CASSVSGSQFYEQYF
TRBJ1-3	TRBV6-2/TRBV6-3	CASSYSGRPEAGNTIYF
TRBJ2-7	TRBV2	CASSVSGRALEQYF
TRBJ1-1	TRBV20-1	CSAREQGRVTEAFF
TRBJ2-2	TRBV28	CASSLWRLAGGPGELFF